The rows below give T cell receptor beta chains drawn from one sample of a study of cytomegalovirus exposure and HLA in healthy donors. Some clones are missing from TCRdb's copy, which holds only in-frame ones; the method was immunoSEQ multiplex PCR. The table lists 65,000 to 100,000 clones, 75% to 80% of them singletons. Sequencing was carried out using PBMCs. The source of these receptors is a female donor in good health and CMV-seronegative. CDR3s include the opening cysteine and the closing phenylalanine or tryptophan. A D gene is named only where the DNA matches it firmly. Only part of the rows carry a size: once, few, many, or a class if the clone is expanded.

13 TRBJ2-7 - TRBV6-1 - CASSARAGYEQYF TGTGCCAGCAGTGCCCGAGCGGGCTACGAGCAGTACTTC
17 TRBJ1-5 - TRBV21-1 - CASSSRGVTLLTQPQHF TGTGCCAGCAGCTCCCGGGGGGTCACCCTATTGACTCAGCCCCAGCATTTT
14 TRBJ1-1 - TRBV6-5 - CASTPGVMNTEAFF TGTGCCAGTACGCCAGGGGTCATGAACACTGAAGCTTTCTTT
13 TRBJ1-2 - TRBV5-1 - CASSRGALGGYTF TGCGCCAGCAGCCGGGGGGCTTTAGGAGGCTACACCTTC
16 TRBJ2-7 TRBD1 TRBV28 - CASSSPDRTGSYEQYF TGTGCCAGCAGTTCCCCGGACAGGACCGGGTCCTACGAGCAGTACTTC
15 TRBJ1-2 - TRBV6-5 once CASSYSMNGNYGYTF TGTGCCAGCAGTTACTCCATGAACGGGAACTATGGCTACACCTTC
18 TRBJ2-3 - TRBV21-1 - CASRALSVLAGFTDTQYF TGTGCCAGCAGGGCGTTGTCGGTGCTAGCGGGGTTCACAGATACGCAGTATTTT
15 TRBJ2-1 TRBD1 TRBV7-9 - CASGTNRDRGNEQFF TGTGCCAGCGGCACTAACCGGGACAGGGGCAATGAGCAGTTCTTC
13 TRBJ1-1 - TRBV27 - CASSLGVGTEAFF TGTGCCAGCAGCCTCGGGGTGGGCACTGAAGCTTTCTTT
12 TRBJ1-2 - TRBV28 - CASTLEGEGYTF TGTGCCAGCACCTTAGAGGGGGAGGGCTACACCTTC
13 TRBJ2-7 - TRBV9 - CASSVGRRSEQYF TGTGCCAGCAGCGTAGGGAGGAGGAGCGAGCAGTACTTC
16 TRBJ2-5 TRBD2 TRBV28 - CASSGSLAGGRETQYF TGTGCCAGCAGTGGATCCCTAGCGGGGGGGAGGGAGACCCAGTACTTC
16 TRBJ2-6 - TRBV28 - CASSLFQGQGANVLTF TGTGCCAGCAGTTTATTTCAGGGCCAGGGGGCCAACGTCCTGACTTTC
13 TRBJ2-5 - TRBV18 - CASSRTQEETQYF TGTGCCAGCTCACGCACTCAGGAAGAGACCCAGTACTTC
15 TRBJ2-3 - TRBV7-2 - CASSPTRGGTDTQYF TGTGCCAGCAGCCCTACCAGGGGCGGTACAGATACGCAGTATTTT
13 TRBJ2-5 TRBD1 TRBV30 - CAWSQGAGETQYF TGTGCCTGGTCACAGGGGGCCGGTGAGACCCAGTACTTC
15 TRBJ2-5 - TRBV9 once CASSVGGSGQETQYF TGTGCCAGCAGCGTAGGAGGGTCGGGGCAAGAGACCCAGTACTTC
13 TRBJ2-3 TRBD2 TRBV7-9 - CAGVAGPTDTQYF TGTGCCGGAGTAGCGGGGCCCACAGATACGCAGTATTTT
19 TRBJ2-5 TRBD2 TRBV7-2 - CASSLGRVAGGLAQETQYF TGTGCCAGCAGCTTAGGACGAGTAGCGGGAGGGTTGGCGCAAGAGACCCAGTACTTC
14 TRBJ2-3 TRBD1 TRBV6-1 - CASKGAGRTDTQYF TGTGCCAGCAAGGGGGCAGGGCGCACAGATACGCAGTATTTT
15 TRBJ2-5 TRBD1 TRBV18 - CASSGQGASSETQYF TGTGCCAGCTCAGGACAGGGGGCAAGTTCGGAGACCCAGTACTTC
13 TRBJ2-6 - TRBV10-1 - CADSCSGANVLTF TGCGCAGACAGTTGCTCTGGGGCCAACGTCCTGACTTTC
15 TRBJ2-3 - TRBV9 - CASSVASSSTDTQYF TGTGCCAGCAGCGTAGCTTCGTCCTCCACAGATACGCAGTATTTT
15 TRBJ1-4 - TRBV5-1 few CASSLDATVGEKLFF TGCGCCAGCAGCTTGGACGCGACAGTTGGAGAAAAACTGTTTTTT
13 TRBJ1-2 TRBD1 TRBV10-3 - CAISEQGLTGYTF TGTGCCATCAGTGAACAGGGGTTGACTGGCTACACCTTC
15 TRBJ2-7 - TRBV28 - CASSFGGATTYEQYF TGTGCCAGCAGTTTCGGTGGGGCAACCACCTACGAGCAGTACTTC
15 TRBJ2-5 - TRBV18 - CASSPPGREGETQYF TGTGCCAGCTCACCACCGGGCAGAGAGGGAGAGACCCAGTACTTC
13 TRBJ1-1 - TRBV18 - CASSNRDFLGAFF TGTGCCAGCTCAAACCGGGACTTCCTGGGGGCTTTCTTT
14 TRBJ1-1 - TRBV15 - CATSRDLGNTEAFF TGTGCCACCAGCAGAGATCTCGGTAACACTGAAGCTTTCTTT
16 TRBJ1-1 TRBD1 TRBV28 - CASSTFGGRGLRTAFF TGTGCCAGCTCCACCTTCGGGGGCAGGGGGCTTCGTACGGCTTTCTTT
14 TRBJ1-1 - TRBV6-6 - CASSYSGGNTEAFF TGTGCCAGCAGTTACTCCGGGGGGAACACTGAAGCTTTCTTT
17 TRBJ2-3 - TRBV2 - CASSEAGVSRATDTQYF TGTGCCAGCAGTGAAGCGGGAGTCAGCCGAGCCACAGATACGCAGTATTTT
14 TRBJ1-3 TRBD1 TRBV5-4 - CASSLGQGENTIYF TGTGCCAGCAGCTTGGGACAGGGGGAAAACACCATATATTTT
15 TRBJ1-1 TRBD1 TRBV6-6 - CASSYPGQSNTEAFF TGTGCCAGCAGTTACCCGGGACAGTCGAACACTGAAGCTTTCTTT
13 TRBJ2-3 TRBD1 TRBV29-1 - CSVSGQGRDTQYF TGCAGCGTTTCGGGACAGGGGCGAGATACGCAGTATTTT
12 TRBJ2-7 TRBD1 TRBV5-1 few CASSPGQDEQYF TGCGCCAGCAGCCCCGGACAGGACGAGCAGTACTTC
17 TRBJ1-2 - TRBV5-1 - CASSRREGGGVDYGYTF TGCGCCAGCAGCCGTAGAGAAGGGGGAGGGGTCGACTATGGCTACACCTTC
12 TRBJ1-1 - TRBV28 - CASSPYRAKTFF TGTGCCAGCAGTCCCTACAGGGCGAAGACTTTCTTT
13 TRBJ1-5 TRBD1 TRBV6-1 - CASRDRGVQPQHF TGTGCCAGCAGGGACAGGGGCGTTCAGCCCCAGCATTTT
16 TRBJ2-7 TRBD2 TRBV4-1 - CASSQVIAAGGYEQYF TGCGCCAGCAGCCAAGTCATAGCAGCGGGGGGGTACGAGCAGTACTTC
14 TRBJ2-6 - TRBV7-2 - CASSGRSGANVLTF TGTGCCAGCAGCGGGAGGTCTGGGGCCAACGTCCTGACTTTC
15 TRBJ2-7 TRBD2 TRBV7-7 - CASSLVRGGYNEQYF TGTGCTAGCAGCTTAGTGCGGGGGGGATACAACGAGCAGTACTTC
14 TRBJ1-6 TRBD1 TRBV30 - CAWRGDSYNSPLHF TGTGCCTGGAGGGGGGACAGTTATAATTCCCCCCTCCACTTT
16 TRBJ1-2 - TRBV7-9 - CASSSTPPTGTGGYTF TGTGCCAGCAGCTCCACCCCACCTACAGGGACCGGTGGCTACACCTTC
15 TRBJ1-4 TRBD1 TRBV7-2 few CASSLARDRNEKLFF TGTGCCAGCAGCTTAGCCCGGGACAGGAATGAAAAACTGTTTTTT
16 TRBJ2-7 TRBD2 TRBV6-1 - CASSEYGTSGRYEQYF TGTGCCAGCAGTGAGTACGGGACTAGCGGGAGGTACGAGCAGTACTTC
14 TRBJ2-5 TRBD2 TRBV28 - CASSLWGGQETQYF TGTGCCAGCAGTTTATGGGGGGGGCAAGAGACCCAGTACTTC
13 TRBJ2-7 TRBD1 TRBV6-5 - CASSRQGDHEQYF TGTGCCAGCAGCCGCCAGGGGGACCACGAGCAGTACTTC
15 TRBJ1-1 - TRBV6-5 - CASSYGREMNTEAFF TGTGCCAGCAGTTACGGGAGGGAAATGAACACTGAAGCTTTCTTT
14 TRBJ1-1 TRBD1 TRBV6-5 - CASSSDRRSGEAFF TGTGCCAGCAGCTCGGACAGGAGAAGCGGTGAAGCTTTCTTT
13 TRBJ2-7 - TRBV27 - CASSLGQTNEQYF TGTGCCAGCAGTTTGGGGCAGACCAACGAGCAGTACTTC